This TCR beta chain stems from a study of T cell repertoires in cytomegalovirus infection. At least ten counts were recorded for this clonotype. The CDR3 covers 16 residues. V was shortened by 4 bases and J by 8 bases, with 21 bases between the two germline ends. Via MiXCR, TCRdb re-called the reads, giving one row per CDR3 protein. This repertoire shows 450,000 to 550,000 distinct CDR3 sequences, approximately 15% found once; its top ten account for about 24%. This clonotype was sampled from a human donor in good health (CMV status not recorded). Some clones in this sample may be carry-over from other donors' samples. The chain combines TRBV12-3 or TRBV12-4 with TRBJ1-5; possible D gene TRBD1, 5 bases. The sequencing sample was made of CD8+ T cells from PBMCs. The CDR3 nucleotides read TGTGCCAGCAGTTACATCCGGGACGGGGGGTATGAGCCCCAGCATTTT. Translated, it gives CASSYIRDGGYEPQHF.